A selection of T cell receptor beta chains follows, all from one sample in a study of molecular identifiers for immune sequencing clone quantification. TCRdb independently ran MiXCR on the PCR reads; one entry per CDR3 protein. Here the sample spans 460,000 or so distinct CDR3 sequences, 20% to 25% being singletons. Input material: naive CD8+ T cells from blood, with Jurkat cell RNA spiked in. The receptors shown here come from a human donor in good health. Some libraries in this study had Jurkat cell RNA spiked in. Each CDR3 is given with its conserved first and last residue. D genes are given only for firm matches. Only some rows state a clone size, as once, few, many or a class for expanded clones.

>.|TRBJ2-5|TRBV6-5|.|12
CASSSSEGTQYF
TGTGCCAGCTCCTCCTCAGAGGGAACCCAGTACTTC
>.|TRBJ2-3|TRBV4-2|many|12
CASSPEAPTQYF
TGTGCCAGCAGCCCCGAGGCCCCGACGCAGTATTTT
>.|TRBJ2-7|TRBV5-6|few|15
CASSFGPGNFYEQYF
TGTGCCAGCAGCTTTGGCCCAGGTAACTTCTACGAGCAGTACTTC
>TRBD1|TRBJ2-1|TRBV29-1|many|17
CSVDLSPGQLSYNEQFF
TGCAGCGTTGACCTATCACCGGGACAGCTCTCCTACAATGAGCAGTTCTTC
>.|TRBJ2-1|TRBV19|.|15
CASSIGGSSHNEQFF
TGTGCCAGTAGTATAGGCGGAAGCTCCCACAATGAGCAGTTCTTC
>.|TRBJ2-1|TRBV2|.|17
CASSETPGGADYNEQFF
TGTGCCAGCAGTGAGACCCCGGGCGGGGCTGACTACAATGAGCAGTTCTTC
>.|TRBJ1-5|TRBV27|few|13
CASSPGTYQPQHF
TGTGCCAGCAGTCCGGGGACCTATCAGCCCCAGCATTTT
>.|TRBJ2-7|TRBV7-9|.|15
CASSRLTSWAYEQYF
TGTGCCAGCAGCCGCCTAACTAGCTGGGCCTACGAGCAGTACTTC
>.|TRBJ2-1|TRBV21-1|.|16
CASSKEGRGPYNEQFF
TGTGCCAGCAGCAAAGAGGGGCGGGGGCCTTACAATGAGCAGTTCTTC
>TRBD2|TRBJ2-2|TRBV20-1|few|16
CSASPFRGGHGGELFF
TGCAGTGCTAGTCCGTTTCGGGGGGGCCATGGCGGGGAGCTGTTTTTT
>.|TRBJ2-3|TRBV18|many|14
CASSPSPGSDTQYF
TGTGCCAGCTCCCCCTCGCCGGGTTCTGATACGCAGTATTTT
>.|TRBJ1-1|TRBV30|many|12
CAWSVGQAEAFF
TGTGCCTGGAGTGTAGGGCAGGCTGAAGCTTTCTTT
>.|TRBJ1-1|TRBV4-1|many|16
CASSQAGLVGNTEAFF
TGCGCCAGCAGCCAAGCCGGGTTAGTTGGCAACACTGAAGCTTTCTTT
>.|TRBJ2-4|TRBV5-4|many|13
CASSLARTNIQYF
TGTGCCAGCAGCTTGGCCAGGACAAACATTCAGTACTTC
>.|TRBJ2-5|TRBV7-9|few|13
CASSGGRAETQYF
TGTGCCAGCAGCGGGGGGCGTGCGGAGACCCAGTACTTC
>.|TRBJ2-5|TRBV19|many|15
CASSIDISEQETQYF
TGTGCCAGTAGTATAGATATAAGCGAACAAGAGACCCAGTACTTC
>.|TRBJ2-7|TRBV20-1|many|12
CSARDNREQQYF
TGCAGTGCTAGAGACAACAGGGAGCAGCAGTACTTC
>.|TRBJ2-1|TRBV19|many|15
CASSMASHSYNEQFF
TGTGCCAGTAGTATGGCTAGTCACTCCTACAATGAGCAGTTCTTC
>.|TRBJ2-2|TRBV6-2/TRBV6-3|.|17
CASSYSLRDANTGELFF
TGTGCCAGCAGTTACTCGTTACGGGACGCGAACACCGGGGAGCTGTTTTTT
>TRBD2|TRBJ2-7|TRBV20-1|many|19
CSATTTGTSGRGDAYEQYF
TGCAGTGCTACAACAACCGGGACTAGCGGGAGAGGAGACGCCTACGAGCAGTACTTC
>TRBD2|TRBJ2-3|TRBV2|.|17
CASSEATGLADTDTQYF
TGTGCCAGCAGTGAAGCTACGGGACTAGCGGACACAGATACGCAGTATTTT
>.|TRBJ1-5|TRBV12-5|.|15
CASGLGAGGNQPQHF
TGTGCTAGTGGCCTTGGGGCGGGGGGCAATCAGCCCCAGCATTTT
>.|TRBJ2-7|TRBV4-1|.|15
CASSQDQPGMAGQYF
TGCGCCAGCAGCCAAGACCAGCCGGGGATGGCGGGGCAGTACTTC
>TRBD1|TRBJ1-2|TRBV28|few|15
CASSPGGTGTGGYTF
TGTGCCAGCAGTCCCGGCGGCACAGGGACAGGAGGCTACACCTTC
>.|TRBJ1-1|TRBV3-2|.|16
CASRPRLGGENTEAFF
TGTGCCAGCAGGCCTAGGTTAGGCGGTGAGAACACTGAAGCTTTCTTT
>.|TRBJ2-5|TRBV6-2/TRBV6-3|many|13
CASSYPWQETQYF
TGTGCCAGCAGTTACCCGTGGCAAGAGACCCAGTACTTC
>.|TRBJ2-7|TRBV7-6|many|14
CASSFGTNSYEQYF
TGTGCCAGCAGCTTCGGGACAAATTCCTACGAGCAGTACTTC
>TRBD1|TRBJ1-1|TRBV7-8|many|15
CASSSLQGVGTEAFF
TGTGCCAGCAGCTCCCTCCAGGGGGTGGGGACTGAAGCTTTCTTT
>.|TRBJ1-1|TRBV12-3/TRBV12-4|many|11
CASRGFSEAFF
TGTGCCAGCAGGGGATTCAGTGAAGCTTTCTTT
>.|TRBJ2-7|TRBV9|few|13
CASSVGLGHEQYF
TGTGCCAGCAGCGTAGGTCTAGGGCACGAGCAGTACTTC
>.|TRBJ2-3|TRBV6-1|many|15
CASSDHPGPTDTQYF
TGTGCCAGCAGTGATCACCCGGGCCCTACAGATACGCAGTATTTT
>TRBD2|TRBJ2-7|TRBV3-1|few|16
CASSQTTSASSYEQYF
TGTGCCAGCAGCCAAACTACTAGCGCCAGCTCCTACGAGCAGTACTTC
>.|TRBJ2-2|TRBV7-6|.|23
CASSFYICSARDLTQSNTGELFF
.
>.|TRBJ2-1|TRBV25-1|.|11
CASKVAGEQFF
TGTGCCAGCAAAGTAGCCGGTGAGCAGTTCTTC
>.|TRBJ2-7|TRBV2|few|16
CASSIFVQGSSHEQYF
TGTGCCAGCAGTATCTTCGTTCAGGGGAGTTCCCACGAGCAGTACTTC
>.|TRBJ2-7|TRBV5-1|few|11
CASSFGTSTYF
TGCGCCAGCAGCTTTGGCACATCGACCTACTTC
>.|TRBJ2-7|TRBV19|many|14
CASSILGSSYEQYF
TGTGCCAGTAGTATCCTCGGCAGCTCCTACGAGCAGTACTTC
>.|TRBJ2-3|TRBV7-2|.|16
CASSPRWADGTDTQYF
TGTGCCAGCAGCCCCCGGTGGGCAGATGGCACAGATACGCAGTATTTT
>.|TRBJ1-4|TRBV9|many|13
CASSVGLGEKLFF
TGTGCCAGCAGCGTAGGTTTGGGCGAAAAACTGTTTTTT
>.|TRBJ2-7|TRBV12-5|few|13
CASGLQQGKEQYF
TGTGCTAGTGGTTTGCAACAGGGTAAAGAGCAGTACTTC
>.|TRBJ2-7|TRBV7-9|few|12
CASSSSADEQYF
TGTGCCAGCAGCTCCTCGGCCGACGAGCAGTACTTC
>TRBD1|TRBJ1-2|TRBV6-2/TRBV6-3|few|15
CASSYPWTGGFGYTF
TGTGCCAGCAGTTACCCCTGGACAGGGGGATTTGGCTACACCTTC
>.|TRBJ2-1|TRBV9|many|16
CASSPPLAGSYNEQFF
TGTGCCAGCAGCCCGCCCCTGGCCGGCTCCTACAATGAGCAGTTCTTC
>.|TRBJ2-7|TRBV6-1|many|12
CASSEAGGQQYF
TGTGCCAGCAGTGAAGCGGGTGGCCAGCAGTACTTC
>.|TRBJ2-7|TRBV6-5|.|15
CASSYYGSSSYEQYF
TGTGCCAGCAGTTACTACGGTTCTAGCTCCTACGAGCAGTACTTC
>.|TRBJ2-7|TRBV19|many|14
CASSIVAGTYEQYF
TGTGCCAGTAGTATCGTCGCAGGGACCTACGAGCAGTACTTC
>.|TRBJ1-2|TRBV20-1|few|12
CSATDRPYGYTF
TGCAGTGCGACAGACAGGCCCTATGGCTACACCTTC
>.|TRBJ2-7|TRBV29-1|many|14
CSVEVGDFPYEQYF
TGCAGCGTTGAAGTCGGGGACTTCCCCTACGAGCAGTACTTC
>TRBD2|TRBJ2-3|TRBV4-1|.|17
CASSPAGLASWADTQYF
TGCGCCAGCAGCCCAGCGGGACTAGCGAGTTGGGCAGATACGCAGTATTTT
>TRBD1|TRBJ2-6|TRBV4-3|many|19
CASSQVLGTGGPGANVLTF
TGCGCCAGCAGCCAAGTTTTAGGGACAGGGGGCCCTGGGGCCAACGTCCTGACTTTC